This TCR beta chain comes out of a study of shared clonotypes between healthy human individuals. Assay used: immunoSEQ multiplex PCR; TCRdb lists only in-frame clones, some missing. The sample contains a few million clones, approximately 93% of which appear only once. V lost 3 bases and J 5 bases, leaving 13 bases between the germline ends. CDR3 length: 14 amino acids. The germline V gene has CDR1 LGHNA and CDR2 YSLEER. The sample consisted of naive CD4+ T cells from PBMCs. Specified subset: CD45RA+ positively selected. The chain links TRBV4-3 to TRBJ1-1; D ambiguous. The receptor was derived from a man aged 18 to 35 in good health. Some clones in this sample may be carry-over from other donors' samples. The CDR3 DNA reads TGCGCCAGCAGCCAGGGAGATCAAAGGACTGAAGCTTTCTTT. Translating it yields CASSQGDQRTEAFF.